These 8 T cell receptor beta chains were sequenced from one sample in a study of human T cells and chemical hapten exposure. RNA extraction used unfractionated whole blood as the source of total RNA. TCRdb ran MiXCR on the 5' RACE reads and lists one entry per CDR3 protein. The sample has roughly 110,000 distinct CDR3 sequences, approximately 19% seen once. All receptors derive from a human donor in good health.

This clonotype was counted between two and nine times. The chain recombines TRBV13 with TRBJ1-2; 9 bases agree with TRBD1. CDR3 size: 15 residues. In germline, CDR1 is PRHDT, CDR2 FYEKMQ (reference sequence). After removal of 4 bases from V and 5 bases from J, the junction contained 8 bases not matched to a gene. CDR3 in amino acids: CASSSGTGIEYGYTF. The CDR3 DNA is TGTGCCAGCAGCTCCGGGACAGGGATTGAGTATGGCTACACCTTC.

The V gene is TRBV5-1, the J gene TRBJ2-3, with D possibly being TRBD2 (5 bases). The CDR3 sequence is 16 residues long. The germline CDR1 and CDR2 sequences are SGHRS and YFSETQ. V shed 0 bases and J shed 2 bases, with 13 bases lying between them. The CDR3 protein is CASSLGTRLPTDTQYF. CDR3 sequence (DNA): TGCGCCAGCAGCTTGGGGACTCGGCTACCCACAGATACGCAGTATTTT.

V is TRBV2 and J is TRBJ2-3; 8 nucleotides line up with TRBD2. This CDR3 is built from 16 residues. Germline loops: CDR1 SNHLY, CDR2 FYNNEI. The J segment lost 5 bases and the V segment lost 0 bases, leaving 7 bases of the junction unmatched. CDR3 region: CASSEAVVAGRDTQYF. The CDR3 DNA sequence: TGTGCCAGCAGTGAAGCGGTAGTAGCGGGAAGAGATACGCAGTATTTT.

This clonotype was recorded a few times. This rearrangement joins TRBV18 to TRBJ1-1, with 10 bases identical to TRBD1. The V segment lost 3 bases and the J segment 5 bases; nucleotides outside the gene matches: 6. The length of the CDR3 is 15 residues. Germline V gene lookup returns CDR1 KGHSH and CDR2 LQKENI. CDR3 sequence (DNA): TGTGCCAGCTCACCCATGGGACAGGGGTGGACTGAAGCTTTCTTT. Encoded protein: CASSPMGQGWTEAFF.

This clonotype appeared a few times. The chain has TRBV28 and TRBJ2-5; TRBD1 is a possible D gene (5 bases). The germline CDR1 and CDR2 sequences are MDHEN and SYDVKM. Between the trimmed V and J ends, which lost 8 bases and 4 bases, there was a span of 11 bases. CDR3 size: 12 residues. CDR3 sequence (DNA): TGTGCCAGCGGGTGGACATCAGAGACCCAGTACTTC. This gives the protein CASGWTSETQYF.

The rearrangement uses TRBV7-8 and TRBJ1-5; perhaps TRBD1 as D (5 bases). Germline assignment: CDR1 SGHVS and CDR2 FQNEAQ. The CDR3 sequence is 15 residues long. The V gene lost 1 base and the J gene lost 4 bases, with 11 bases spanning the gap. CDR3 sequence (DNA): TGTGCCAGCAGCTTAGTGAGGGGACCAAATCAGCCCCAGCATTTT. Translated, it gives CASSLVRGPNQPQHF.

This clonotype was counted between two and nine times. The chain links TRBV27 to TRBJ2-7, with 7 nucleotides matching TRBD2. J was trimmed by 9 bases and V by 0 bases; bases with no gene match: 11. This CDR3 contains 15 residues. Germline CDR1 reads MNHEY; CDR2 reads SMNVEV (reference sequence). CDR3 bases: TGTGCCAGCAGTTTATCGTGGGGGGGGATCAGGGTGCAGTACTTC. Its translation: CASSLSWGGIRVQYF.

The chain recombines TRBV7-9 with TRBJ2-5; weak D call: TRBD2 (6 bases). Germline loops: CDR1 SEHNR, CDR2 FQNEAQ (reference sequence). This CDR3 is 16 amino acids long. The ends were cut back, 5 bases at V and 4 bases at J, with 20 bases in the middle. The CDR3 DNA follows: TGTGCCAGCAGCGCGGGACTGGGTGGGAGAGGAGAGACCCAGTACTTC. Its translation: CASSAGLGGRGETQYF.